A single sample is the source of the 16 T cell receptor beta chains below, sequenced in a study of shared clonotypes between healthy human individuals. Profiling relied on immunoSEQ multiplex PCR, and the TCRdb table lists in-frame clones only, not all of them. The repertoire includes about 1.4 million clones, roughly 96% of them detected once, and 1.2% sits in the top ten. The specimen sequenced was naive CD4+ T cells sorted from blood. Subset meaning: CD45RA+ positively selected. Receptors were obtained from a man under 40 in good health.

The chain couples TRBV7-6 to TRBJ2-1; D perhaps matches TRBD2 (5 bases). The CDR3 is 13 amino acids. CDR1 and CDR2 from the germline V gene are SGHVS and FNYEAQ. With 8 bases removed from V and 0 bases from J, the gap between germline ends came to 8 bases. The CDR3 coding sequence is TGTGCCAGCTCGGGGAGCTCCTACAATGAGCAGTTCTTC. This translates into CASSGSSYNEQFF.

This chain uses TRBV7-2 with TRBJ1-3, with 7 nucleotides matching TRBD1. V trimming: 5 bases; J trimming: 2 bases; junction bases outside the gene matches: 9. The germline V gene has CDR1 SGHTA and CDR2 FQGNSA. The CDR3 is 16 amino acids. The CDR3 DNA is TGTGCCAGCAGCCTTGAGCCCGGGACAGCTGGAAACACCATATATTTT. The encoded protein is CASSLEPGTAGNTIYF.

The chain is built from TRBV7-9 and TRBJ2-3; a possible D gene is TRBD2 (6 bases). Per the germline V gene, CDR1 is SEHNR and CDR2 is FQNEAQ (reference sequence). The V and J ends lost 1 base and 4 bases respectively, with 18 bases between them. The CDR3 loop spans 17 amino acids. The CDR3 DNA follows: TGTGCCAGCAGCTTAGGGAACAGGACGGGAGACCCAGATACGCAGTATTTT. This encodes CASSLGNRTGDPDTQYF.

The chain uses TRBV13 and TRBJ2-4; 7 nucleotides agree with TRBD1. Per the germline V gene, CDR1 is PRHDT and CDR2 is FYEKMQ (reference sequence). V shed 4 bases and J 0 bases; nucleotides not matched to a gene: 9. CDR3 length: 17 residues. CDR3 in DNA: TGTGCCAGCAGCTCTCAGACAGGGCCTCTAGCCAAAAACATTCAGTACTTC. This encodes CASSSQTGPLAKNIQYF.

This sequence joins TRBV9 and TRBJ2-1; the match to TRBD2 covers 13 bases. Unmatched junction bases numbered 2, after V lost 0 bases and J lost 5 bases. Germline CDR1 reads SGDLS; CDR2 reads YYNGEE. The CDR3 is 16 residues long. The CDR3 sequence is CASSVGTSGGHNEQFF. The CDR3 DNA follows: TGTGCCAGCAGCGTAGGGACTAGCGGGGGACACAATGAGCAGTTCTTC. The full variable domain, with the rest looked up from reference TRBV9 and TRBJ2-1, is DSGVTQTPKHLITATGQRVTLRCSPRSGDLSVYWYQQSLDQGLQFLIQYYNGEERAKGNILERFSAQQFPDLHSELNLSSLELGDSALYFCASSVGTSGGHNEQFFGPGTRLTVL.

This clone occurred once. CDR3 sequence reads: CASRADRSATDTQYF. The CDR3 DNA follows: TGTGCCAGCAGGGCGGACAGATCAGCCACAGATACGCAGTATTTT. The rearrangement uses TRBV2 and TRBJ2-3; D perhaps matches TRBD1 (6 bases). Germline V CDR1 and CDR2: SNHLY, FYNNEI. This CDR3 contains 15 residues. V lost 6 bases and J lost 2, with 15 bases in between.

The chain carries TRBV11-3 and TRBJ2-1; 8 bases agree with TRBD2. CDR3 length: 14 residues. After removal of 4 bases from V and 7 bases from J, the junction contained 6 bases not matched to a gene. The germline V gene has CDR1 SGHNT and CDR2 YENEEA. For the CDR3, the DNA is TGTGCCAGCAGCTGGAGGAGCGGGAGTAATGAGCAGTTCTTC. Translating gives CASSWRSGSNEQFF.

This clone was found once. The chain uses TRBV13 and TRBJ1-2; D is unclear. Germline loops: CDR1 PRHDT, CDR2 FYEKMQ (reference sequence). Trimming shortened V by 2 bases and J by 2 bases, and 9 bases separated the two germline ends. This CDR3 comprises 14 residues. CDR3 nucleotides: TGTGCCAGCAGCTTACGCTGGCCAAACTATGGCTACACCTTC. This encodes CASSLRWPNYGYTF.

V gene TRBV18 combines with J gene TRBJ2-6, with D uncertain. This CDR3 is 14 amino acids long. V was clipped by 6 bases and J by 0 bases, with 6 bases between them. Germline V gives CDR1 KGHSH, CDR2 LQKENI. The CDR3 nucleotides are TGTGCCAGCTCCTCTAGCTCTGGGGCCAACGTCCTGACTTTC. This translates into CASSSSSGANVLTF.

The chain joins TRBV29-1 to TRBJ2-3; 7 bases map to TRBD1. From germline, CDR1 is SQVTM and CDR2 ANQGSEA. J gave up 2 bases and V 4 bases, and 6 bases lay outside the gene matches. The CDR3 covers 14 residues. DNA for the CDR3: TGCAGCGTTGTTGTGGGACAGATCACAGATACGCAGTATTTT. Its translation is CSVVVGQITDTQYF.

Comment on this clone: This CDR3 is also generated by other DNA sequences in the sample. The chain combines TRBV29-1 with TRBJ1-1; D ambiguous. Germline loops: CDR1 SQVTM, CDR2 ANQGSEA. Trimming removed 6 bases at V and 0 bases at J, with 11 bases between. CDR3 length: 13 residues. The CDR3 is CSVAGRMNTEAFF. Written as DNA, the CDR3 is TGCAGCGTGGCTGGACGGATGAACACTGAAGCTTTCTTT.

As to this clone: Other nucleotide sequences from this sample produce the same CDR3. The chain has TRBV2 and TRBJ2-6; D not certain. Germline CDR1 is SNHLY and CDR2 is FYNNEI. Trimming removed 4 bases at V and 4 bases at J, with 8 bases between. This CDR3 has 14 amino acids. CDR3 sequence reads: CASSVESGANVLTF. The CDR3 DNA follows: TGTGCCAGCAGTGTGGAGTCCGGGGCCAACGTCCTGACTTTC.

This clone appeared a few times. V gene TRBV9 combines with J gene TRBJ2-2; D perhaps matches TRBD2 (5 bases). V was pared by 0 bases and J by 0 bases, with 9 bases between. Germline values: CDR1 SGDLS, CDR2 YYNGEE. This CDR3 has 16 residues. CDR3 nucleotides: TGTGCCAGCAGCGTAGTCGCGGGTTCGAACACCGGGGAGCTGTTTTTT. It translates to CASSVVAGSNTGELFF.

The chain combines TRBV11-3 with TRBJ2-1, with D unclear. Germline V gives CDR1 SGHNT, CDR2 YENEEA. There are 14 residues in the CDR3. V was cut by 0 bases and J by 5 bases, with 8 bases left in between. CDR3 sequence (DNA): TGTGCCAGCAGCTTAGAATCCGGAAACAATGAGCAGTTCTTC. Translated: CASSLESGNNEQFF.

V usage is TRBV11-2 and J usage is TRBJ2-7; possible D gene TRBD2, 5 bases. From germline, CDR1 is SGHAT and CDR2 FQNNGV. The CDR3 has 15 amino acids. V was shortened by 1 base and J by 4 bases, with 14 bases between the two germline ends. CDR3 amino acids: CASSLAPRRAYEQYF. The CDR3, as DNA: TGTGCCAGCAGCTTAGCCCCCAGGCGGGCTTACGAGCAGTACTTC.

V usage is TRBV27 and J usage is TRBJ1-1; D not resolved. The V end lost 4 bases, the J end lost 6 bases, and 15 bases lay between the germline ends. The V gene's germline CDR1 is MNHEY and CDR2 SMNVEV (reference sequence). The CDR3 is 14 amino acids. Written as DNA, the CDR3 is TGTGCCAGCAGTTACGAGTCGCGAGTCCCTGAAGCTTTCTTT. As protein: CASSYESRVPEAFF.